One sample yielded the 23 T cell receptor beta chains listed below, sequenced in a study of blood T cell repertoires in COVID-19. TCRdb keeps only in-frame clones here, not all; method: immunoSEQ multiplex PCR. Altogether about 250,000 clones are present, around 80% being singletons, with the ten largest covering roughly 5.7%. Sequenced sample: peripheral blood. Source of these receptors: a man aged 80 or over with acute or convalescent COVID-19.

This clone was counted a single time. The DNA of the CDR3 is TGTGCCAGTAGTAAATCCCACAGGGGGCATAACACCGGGGAGCTGTTTTTT. As protein: CASSKSHRGHNTGELFF. This sequence joins TRBV19 and TRBJ2-2; 9 positions agree with TRBD1. V shed 4 bases, J shed 2 bases, and the junction held 8 bases outside the gene matches. This CDR3 spans 17 amino acids. Germline V gives CDR1 LNHDA, CDR2 SQIVND (reference sequence).

The V gene is TRBV12-3 or TRBV12-4, the J gene TRBJ1-4; no reliable D call. Trimming stripped 6 bases from V and 7 bases from J, with 12 bases between. The CDR3 sequence is 13 residues long. Written as DNA, the CDR3 is TGTGCCAGCAGAAGAACAGAACCTGAAAAACTGTTTTTT. Residues: CASRRTEPEKLFF.

This sequence joins TRBV9 and TRBJ2-2, with TRBD1 identical over 7 bases. This CDR3 region has 14 residues. Germline CDR1 is SGDLS and CDR2 is YYNGEE. J gave up 4 bases and V 4 bases, and 4 bases lay outside the gene matches. Here the CDR3 reads CASSPGQATGELFF. In nucleotides, the CDR3 is TGTGCCAGCAGCCCCGGACAGGCCACCGGGGAGCTGTTTTTT.

This chain joins TRBV9 and TRBJ2-2; weak D call: TRBD2 (5 bases). In germline, CDR1 is SGDLS, CDR2 YYNGEE. V lost 2 bases to trimming and J lost 3 bases, with 5 bases between them. The CDR3 length is 13 residues. The CDR3 nucleotides are TGTGCCAGCAGCGTCGGGGACACCGGGGAGCTGTTTTTT. Translating gives CASSVGDTGELFF.

V usage is TRBV24-1 and J usage is TRBJ2-7, with 7 bases fitting TRBD2. Germline V gene data show CDR1 as KGHDR and CDR2 as SFDVKD. The trim removed 3 bases at V and 4 bases at J, leaving 8 bases unmatched. This CDR3 is built from 15 residues. The CDR3 nucleotides are TGTGCCACCAGTGATCCCCGGCAGGGAGGGTACGAGCAGTACTTC. It codes for CATSDPRQGGYEQYF.

This rearrangement joins TRBV19 to TRBJ2-3; 11 nucleotides line up with TRBD2. Germline-derived CDR1 and CDR2 are LNHDA and SQIVND (reference sequence). CDR3 size: 17 residues. V lost 5 bases and J lost 2; bases outside the gene matches: 9. The DNA of the CDR3 is TGTGCCAGTAGTCGACAGGGGACTAGCGGACTCACAGATACGCAGTATTTT. It yields the protein CASSRQGTSGLTDTQYF. The full variable domain, rest sourced from reference TRBV19 and TRBJ2-3, is DGGITQSPKYLFRKEGQNVTLSCEQNLNHDAMYWYRQDPGQGLRLIYYSQIVNDFQKGDIAEGYSVSREKKESFPLTVTSAQKNPTAFYLCASSRQGTSGLTDTQYFGPGTRLTVL.

As to this clone: A single base separates this from a much larger clone, so it may be a read error. The chain has TRBV5-1 and TRBJ2-7; D gene ambiguous. With 0 bases removed from V and 1 base from J, the gap between germline ends came to 14 bases. In germline, CDR1 is SGHRS, CDR2 YFSETQ. The CDR3 sequence is 16 residues long. This chain's CDR3 is CASSLGFNYSSYEQYF. DNA of the CDR3: TGCGCCAGCAGCTTGGGGTTTAATTACAGTTCCTACGAGCAGTACTTC. The whole variable domain, filled in from reference TRBV5-1 and TRBJ2-7, reads KAGVTQTPRYLIKTRGQQVTLSCSPISGHRSVSWYQQTPGQGLQFLFEYFSETQRNKGNFPGRFSGRQFSNSRSEMNVSTLELGDSALYLCASSLGFNYSSYEQYFGPGTRLTVT.

The V call is TRBV27, the J call TRBJ2-7; 9 positions match TRBD1. The CDR3 spans 15 residues. In germline, CDR1 is MNHEY, CDR2 SMNVEV (reference sequence). The V and J ends lost 6 bases and 6 bases, in that order; junction bases with no gene match: 12. In DNA, the CDR3 is TGTGCCAGCAGACCTCCGGGACAGGGCGGAAGCGAGCAGTACTTC. As protein: CASRPPGQGGSEQYF.

The genes are TRBV30 and TRBJ2-5; D remains ambiguous. This CDR3 spans 12 amino acids. V was clipped by 2 bases and J by 4 bases, with 8 bases between them. Germline V CDR1 and CDR2: GTSNPN, SVGIG (reference sequence). CDR3 sequence: CAWSTIRETQYF. The CDR3 DNA is TGTGCCTGGAGTACTATCCGAGAGACCCAGTACTTC.

The genes are TRBV2 and TRBJ2-7, with 8 bases lining up with TRBD1. CDR3 length: 14 amino acids. With V trimmed by 1 base and J by 5 bases, 4 bases remained unmatched. Germline V CDR1 and CDR2: SNHLY, FYNNEI. Written as DNA, the CDR3 is TGTGCCAGCAGTGAAGGGACAGGGAACAACGAGCAGTACTTC. Translated: CASSEGTGNNEQYF.

This rearrangement joins TRBV28 to TRBJ2-3; 7 positions agree with TRBD1. CDR3 length equals 13 residues. Germline trimming cut 1 base from V and 11 bases from J; bases unmatched to any gene: 6. Germline V CDR1 and CDR2: MDHEN, SYDVKM. CDR3 DNA: TGTGCCAGCAGTTTATCGGGACAGAGAATGCAGTATTTT. Encoded protein: CASSLSGQRMQYF.

The chain couples TRBV21-1 to TRBJ2-3; TRBD2, the D gene given by the table, was not confirmed from the DNA. TRBV21-1 is annotated as a pseudogene. The CDR3 length is 16 residues. The CDR3 sequence: CASSKAGGTSTDTQYF. CDR3 DNA sequence: TGTGCCAGCAGCAAAGCGGGGGGGACTAGCACAGATACGCAGTATTTT.

The chain joins TRBV5-4 to TRBJ1-5; 10 bases map to TRBD1. CDR3 size: 15 residues. In germline, CDR1 is SGHNT, CDR2 YYREEE (reference sequence). The junction had 3 bases not matched to a gene; V was cut back by 0 bases and J by 6 bases. The CDR3 DNA sequence: TGTGCCAGCAGCTTGGGTGGGACAGGGGCTCAGCCCCAGCATTTT. Translated, it gives CASSLGGTGAQPQHF.

This sequence joins TRBV11-2 and TRBJ1-1; D possibly corresponds to TRBD1 (6 bases). The CDR3 spans 14 residues. V lost 2 bases, J lost 7 bases, and 14 bases lay in between. The germline V gene encodes CDR1 SGHAT and CDR2 FQNNGV. The CDR3 nucleotides read TGTGCCAGCAGCTTAACCCGACAGGTCAGTGAAGCTTTCTTT. Translation gives CASSLTRQVSEAFF. Filled out from reference TRBV11-2 and TRBJ1-1, the complete variable domain reads EAGVAQSPRYKIIEKRQSVAFWCNPISGHATLYWYQQILGQGPKLLIQFQNNGVVDDSQLPKDRFSAERLKGVDSTLKIQPAKLEDSAVYLCASSLTRQVSEAFFGQGTRLTVV.

The chain uses TRBV7-3 and TRBJ2-5; 15 bases fit TRBD2. The CDR3 runs to 18 residues. Germline trimming cut 1 base from V and 5 bases from J; bases unmatched to any gene: 8. Germline CDR1 reads SGHTA; CDR2 reads FQGTGA. In DNA, the CDR3 is TGTGCCAGCAGCTTAATTGGGACTAGCGGGAGGACAGAGGAGACCCAGTACTTC. Protein: CASSLIGTSGRTEETQYF.

The chain employs TRBV4-1 and TRBJ2-7; TRBD2 matches 8 bases. With V trimmed by 4 bases and J by 9 bases, 17 bases remained unmatched. CDR3 length: 16 amino acids. The germline V gene encodes CDR1 MGHRA and CDR2 YSYEKL. The CDR3 loop is CASSPHPSGGGLSQYF. DNA for the CDR3: TGCGCCAGCAGCCCGCATCCTAGCGGCGGGGGGCTTTCGCAGTACTTC.

The genes are TRBV5-1 and TRBJ2-7, with 11 positions matching TRBD2. CDR3 length: 14 residues. Per the germline V gene, CDR1 is SGHRS and CDR2 is YFSETQ. Trimming removed 3 bases from V and 5 bases from J; junction bases left unmatched: 4. This CDR3 reads CASSSGTSGHEQYF. In DNA form, the CDR3 reads TGCGCCAGCAGCTCCGGGACTAGCGGTCACGAGCAGTACTTC.

In this sample, this clone turned up once. The rearrangement joins TRBV6-2 or TRBV6-3 to TRBJ1-5; D not certain. This CDR3 comprises 15 residues. CDR1 and CDR2 from the germline V gene are MNHEY and SVGEGT. V was shortened by 0 bases and J by 4 bases, with 10 bases between the two germline ends. CDR3 sequence (DNA): TGTGCCAGCAGTTACTCAGCGGGGTTGAATCAGCCCCAGCATTTT. This sequence encodes CASSYSAGLNQPQHF.

The chain combines TRBV19 with TRBJ1-2; D is unresolved. Germline V CDR1 and CDR2: LNHDA, SQIVND (reference sequence). The CDR3 covers 15 residues. The V end was cut by 1 base, the J end by 8 bases, with 17 bases between. CDR3 in DNA: TGTGCCAGTAGTATAGTATGGTCCGGCGCAGGCGGCTACACCTTC. Encoded protein: CASSIVWSGAGGYTF.

The chain recombines TRBV27 with TRBJ2-5; TRBD1 agrees at 9 bases. Germline-derived CDR1 and CDR2 are MNHEY and SMNVEV (reference sequence). The trim removed 3 bases at V and 4 bases at J, leaving 6 bases unmatched. This CDR3 is 15 amino acids long. As DNA, the CDR3 is TGTGCCAGCAGTTTCACAGGGGGCGTTCCAGAGACCCAGTACTTC. Protein: CASSFTGGVPETQYF.

In regard to this clone: In the same sample, other DNA sequences code for this CDR3. The rearrangement links TRBV19 to TRBJ2-5; a weak D match, TRBD1 (6 bases). V was cut by 5 bases and J by 0 bases, with 10 bases left in between. The CDR3 length is 14 residues. Germline V gene sequence: CDR1 LNHDA, CDR2 SQIVND (reference sequence). CDR3 in DNA: TGTGCCAGTAGTCGGACAGCGTACCAAGAGACCCAGTACTTC. Its protein is CASSRTAYQETQYF. The full variable domain, rest sourced from reference TRBV19 and TRBJ2-5, is DGGITQSPKYLFRKEGQNVTLSCEQNLNHDAMYWYRQDPGQGLRLIYYSQIVNDFQKGDIAEGYSVSREKKESFPLTVTSAQKNPTAFYLCASSRTAYQETQYFGPGTRLLVL.

J is TRBJ2-1 and V is TRBV5-1; 7 bases align to TRBD2. Per the germline V gene, CDR1 is SGHRS and CDR2 is YFSETQ. V was clipped by 5 bases and J by 0 bases; unmatched bases: 5. The CDR3 has 15 amino acids. The CDR3 spells CASSPSGNSYNEQFF. CDR3 nucleotide sequence: TGCGCCAGCAGTCCCAGCGGGAACTCCTACAATGAGCAGTTCTTC. Full variable domain (outside the CDR3, taken from reference TRBV5-1 and TRBJ2-1): KAGVTQTPRYLIKTRGQQVTLSCSPISGHRSVSWYQQTPGQGLQFLFEYFSETQRNKGNFPGRFSGRQFSNSRSEMNVSTLELGDSALYLCASSPSGNSYNEQFFGPGTRLTVL.

The gene calls are TRBV6-1 and TRBJ2-3, with 8 bases fitting TRBD1. J lost 0 bases, V lost 3 bases, and 8 bases had no gene match. CDR1 is MNHNS and CDR2 is SASEGT in the germline V gene. The CDR3 runs 17 residues. The DNA of the CDR3 is TGTGCCAGCAGTGAGGGGGCCAGGGGGCGCAGCACAGATACGCAGTATTTT. Protein: CASSEGARGRSTDTQYF.